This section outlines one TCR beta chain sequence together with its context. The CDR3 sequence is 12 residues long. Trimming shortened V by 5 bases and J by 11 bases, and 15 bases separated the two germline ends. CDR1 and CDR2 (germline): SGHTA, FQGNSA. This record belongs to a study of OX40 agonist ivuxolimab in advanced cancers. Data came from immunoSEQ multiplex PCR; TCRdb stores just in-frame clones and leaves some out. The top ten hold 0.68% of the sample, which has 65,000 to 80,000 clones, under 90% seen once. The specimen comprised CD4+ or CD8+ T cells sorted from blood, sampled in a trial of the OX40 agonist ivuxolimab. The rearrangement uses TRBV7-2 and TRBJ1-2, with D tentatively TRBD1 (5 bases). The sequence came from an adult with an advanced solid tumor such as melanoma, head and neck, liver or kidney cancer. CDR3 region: CASSTRTRRYTF. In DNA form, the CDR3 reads TGTGCCAGCAGCACCCGGACAAGAAGGTACACCTTC.